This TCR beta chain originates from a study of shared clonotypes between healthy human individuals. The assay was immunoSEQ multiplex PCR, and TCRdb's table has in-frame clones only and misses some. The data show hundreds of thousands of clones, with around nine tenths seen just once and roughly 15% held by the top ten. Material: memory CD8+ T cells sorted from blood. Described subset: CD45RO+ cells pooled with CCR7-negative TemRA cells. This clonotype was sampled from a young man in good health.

CDR3 in DNA: TGTGCCAGCAGCCTCCCCAGGGGAAACGGCCAAGAGACCCAGTACTTC. Translation: CASSLPRGNGQETQYF. The chain employs TRBV11-2 and TRBJ2-5, with a tentative D call TRBD1 (6 bases). V shed 5 bases and J shed 1 base, with 17 bases lying between them. This CDR3 has 16 amino acids. Germline V lookup: CDR1 SGHAT, CDR2 FQNNGV.